One and the same sample provided the 29 T cell receptor beta chains below, sequenced in a study of blood T cell repertoires in COVID-19. Clones were sequenced by immunoSEQ multiplex PCR, and TCRdb holds only the in-frame ones, with some missing. The table records about 170,000 clones, roughly 80% of them present only once. Sequenced input: PBMCs or T cells enriched from blood (not recorded which). The receptor set was obtained from a middle-aged man who had recovered from COVID-19.

The genes are TRBV5-6 and TRBJ1-5; 7 nucleotides match TRBD1. This CDR3 comprises 17 residues. J gave up 6 bases and V 4 bases, and 16 bases lay outside the gene matches. CDR1 and CDR2 (germline): SGHDT, YYEEEE. CDR3 nucleotides: TGTGCCAGCAGCCTCGGGTCCGGGACTCCAGGGGGTCAGCCCCAGCATTTT. Translating it yields CASSLGSGTPGGQPQHF.

This clone was detected only once. CDR3 residues: CASSRTGFYSYEQYF. The CDR3 DNA reads TGTGCCAGCAGTCGGACAGGGTTTTACTCCTACGAGCAGTACTTC. The chain combines TRBV25-1 with TRBJ2-7, with 8 bases identical to TRBD1. J lost 0 bases, V lost 5 bases, and 6 bases had no gene match. Germline CDR1 reads MGHDK; CDR2 reads SYGVNS. The CDR3 runs 15 residues.

The chain has TRBV5-1 and TRBJ2-7; TRBD2 matches at 7 bases. This CDR3 contains 15 residues. With 0 bases clipped from V and 1 base from J, the junction kept 4 bases outside the gene matches. CDR1 is SGHRS, CDR2 YFSETQ, per germline. The CDR3 DNA reads TGCGCCAGCAGCTTGGAGCCTAGCGGTTCCTACGAGCAGTACTTC. Its translation is CASSLEPSGSYEQYF.

The V gene is TRBV29-1, the J gene TRBJ1-1; tentative D call: TRBD1 (6 bases). The CDR3 is 11 residues long. The germline V gene encodes CDR1 SQVTM and CDR2 ANQGSEA. Trimming removed 4 bases at V and 11 bases at J, with 14 bases between. The CDR3 DNA sequence: TGCAGCGTTGTTGGACAGTTGGGTGCTTTCTTT. Its translation is CSVVGQLGAFF.

In its sample, this clone was seen once. The rearrangement joins TRBV5-3 to TRBJ2-7, with 8 bases lining up with TRBD1. TRBV5-3 is flagged as an ORF with uncertain function. Losses at the gene ends were 2 bases for V and 7 bases for J; bases not matched to a gene: 17. CDR3 length: 17 residues. CDR3 loop: CARSFGSSRGRLDEQYF. CDR3 coding DNA: TGTGCCAGAAGCTTCGGGTCCTCCAGGGGGCGCTTGGATGAGCAGTACTTC.

The rearrangement links TRBV6-1 to TRBJ2-7; TRBD1 aligns across 11 bases. Germline-derived CDR1 and CDR2 are MNHNS and SASEGT. This CDR3 contains 16 residues. V trimming: 4 bases; J trimming: 6 bases; junction bases outside the gene matches: 11. In DNA, the CDR3 is TGTGCCAGCAGTGGGGGGGACAGGGGGAGAGGTTTCGAGCAGTACTTC. Its translation is CASSGGDRGRGFEQYF.

The genes are TRBV6-1 and TRBJ2-3, with 11 nucleotides matching TRBD2. With 1 base clipped from V and 0 bases from J, the junction kept 0 bases outside the gene matches. This CDR3 is 16 amino acids long. The germline gives CDR1 MNHNS, CDR2 SASEGT. The chain's CDR3 is CASSEGTSGSTDTQYF. The CDR3 DNA is TGTGCCAGCAGTGAAGGGACTAGCGGGAGCACAGATACGCAGTATTTT.

The chain is built from TRBV7-2 and TRBJ1-2, with a tentative D call TRBD1 (5 bases). V lost 4 bases, J lost 6 bases, and 12 bases lay in between. Germline-derived CDR1 and CDR2 are SGHTA and FQGNSA. The CDR3 is made up of 13 amino acids. The DNA of the CDR3 is TGTGCCAGCAGCTCCCCCGCAGGGAATGGCTACACCTTC. Encoded protein: CASSSPAGNGYTF.

This chain connects TRBV1 to TRBJ2-7; TRBD2, as called in the table, went unchecked against the DNA. TRBV1 constitutes a pseudogene. CDR3 length equals 13 residues. The CDR3 loop reads CTSSHGRSYEQYF. The CDR3 DNA reads TGCACCAGCAGCCATGGTAGATCCTACGAGCAGTACTTC.

The rearrangement links TRBV10-2 to TRBJ1-1; D uncertain. This CDR3 contains 14 residues. Germline lookup yields CDR1 WSHSY and CDR2 SAAADI. The V and J ends lost 3 bases and 0 bases respectively, with 8 bases between them. Written as DNA, the CDR3 is TGCGCCAGCAGTGAAGAGGGCATGAACACTGAAGCTTTCTTT. Residues: CASSEEGMNTEAFF.

This clone appeared a single time. V gene TRBV18 combines with J gene TRBJ1-1; D is unresolved. The length of the CDR3 is 15 residues. Germline loops: CDR1 KGHSH, CDR2 LQKENI. V gave up 3 bases and J gave up 5 bases, with 16 bases separating them. The CDR3 nucleotides are TGTGCCAGCTCACCCCAGGAGGCGCGGGCAACTGAAGCTTTCTTT. Protein sequence: CASSPQEARATEAFF.

CDR3 residues: CASTLETVRSSYEQYF. The CDR3 coding sequence is TGTGCCAGCACCCTTGAAACAGTAAGGTCTTCCTACGAGCAGTACTTC. This rearrangement joins TRBV2 to TRBJ2-7; D ambiguous. Trimming took 7 bases from V and 1 from J, leaving 20 bases between them. Germline CDR1 and CDR2: SNHLY and FYNNEI. The CDR3 runs 16 residues. Complete variable domain (other parts from reference TRBV2 and TRBJ2-7): EPEVTQTPSHQVTQMGQEVILRCVPISNHLYFYWYRQILGQKVEFLVSFYNNEISEKSEIFDDQFSVERPDGSNFTLKIRSTKLEDSAMYFCASTLETVRSSYEQYFGPGTRLTVT.

The V and J genes are TRBV21-1 and TRBJ2-3; TRBD1 is the table's D call and was not checked against the DNA. TRBV21-1 is an annotated pseudogene. The CDR3 runs to 15 residues. In DNA, the CDR3 is TGTGCCAGCAGCAACCCACAGACCCTCACAGATACGCAGTATTTT. It translates to CASSNPQTLTDTQYF.

The chain recombines TRBV24-1 with TRBJ1-6, with 9 nucleotides matching TRBD1. Germline CDR1 is KGHDR and CDR2 is SFDVKD. J lost 6 bases, V lost 1 base, and 6 bases had no gene match. The length of the CDR3 is 17 residues. The CDR3 sequence is CATSDFTEQGANSPLHF. The CDR3 DNA reads as TGTGCCACCAGTGATTTCACCGAACAGGGGGCTAATTCACCCCTCCACTTT.

The chain combines TRBV7-9 with TRBJ2-5, with TRBD1 matching 9 bases. In germline, CDR1 is SEHNR, CDR2 FQNEAQ (reference sequence). J was trimmed by 3 bases and V by 5 bases; bases with no gene match: 10. The CDR3 totals 16 residues. The CDR3 coding sequence is TGTGCCAGCAGCCCTTGGACAGGGGAAAAAGAAGAGACCCAGTACTTC. It encodes CASSPWTGEKEETQYF.

The chain joins TRBV5-1 to TRBJ1-2; 9 bases align to TRBD1. The germline CDR1 and CDR2 sequences are SGHRS and YFSETQ. This CDR3 is 15 amino acids long. With 6 bases clipped from V and 1 base from J, the junction kept 7 bases outside the gene matches. In DNA form, the CDR3 reads TGCGCCAGCAATCAGGGACAGGGTTTTAACTATGGCTACACCTTC. Its translation: CASNQGQGFNYGYTF.

This chain links TRBV2 with TRBJ1-5; 7 bases are a match to TRBD1. The germline V gene encodes CDR1 SNHLY and CDR2 FYNNEI. This CDR3 has 14 amino acids. The V segment lost 7 bases and the J segment 5 bases; nucleotides outside the gene matches: 8. The CDR3 sequence: CASNREQGYQPQHF. The CDR3, as DNA: TGTGCCAGCAATCGGGAACAGGGGTATCAGCCCCAGCATTTT.

The rearrangement joins TRBV27 to TRBJ1-4; TRBD1 matches 7 bases. The CDR3 loop spans 14 amino acids. Germline values: CDR1 MNHEY, CDR2 SMNVEV (reference sequence). The V gene end was trimmed by 8 bases and the J gene end by 6 bases; junction bases not matched to a gene: 9. Here the CDR3 DNA reads TGTGCCAGCGCAAACAGGGGTAGGGATGAAAAACTGTTTTTT. Its translation: CASANRGRDEKLFF.

The rearrangement joins TRBV5-1 to TRBJ1-4; 9 nucleotides match TRBD1. CDR1 and CDR2 from the germline V gene are SGHRS and YFSETQ. The V segment lost 4 bases and the J segment 6 bases; nucleotides outside the gene matches: 4. There are 14 residues in the CDR3. CDR3 sequence reads: CASSRDRAYEKLFF. In nucleotides, the CDR3 is TGCGCCAGCAGCCGGGACAGGGCCTATGAAAAACTGTTTTTT. Full variable domain (outside the CDR3, taken from reference TRBV5-1 and TRBJ1-4): KAGVTQTPRYLIKTRGQQVTLSCSPISGHRSVSWYQQTPGQGLQFLFEYFSETQRNKGNFPGRFSGRQFSNSRSEMNVSTLELGDSALYLCASSRDRAYEKLFFGSGTQLSVL.

J is TRBJ2-2 and V is TRBV5-5; 7 bases agree with TRBD2. CDR3 length equals 13 residues. After removal of 4 bases from V and 8 bases from J, the junction contained 5 bases not matched to a gene. Germline CDR1 is SGHKS and CDR2 is YYEKEE (reference sequence). The CDR3 loop is CASSLREGGELFF. The DNA of the CDR3 is TGTGCCAGCAGCCTCAGGGAGGGAGGGGAGCTGTTTTTT.

V and J are TRBV10-3 and TRBJ1-2; D perhaps matches TRBD1 (5 bases). In germline, CDR1 is ENHRY, CDR2 SYGVKD. Trimming took 8 bases from V and 7 from J, leaving 20 bases between them. This CDR3 has 14 residues. In DNA form, the CDR3 reads TGTGCCATCGGGGGACTAACCACGACGGGTGGCTACACCTTC. Protein: CAIGGLTTTGGYTF.

The gene calls are TRBV3-1 (or the pseudogene TRBV3-2) and TRBJ1-4, with a tentative D call TRBD1 (6 bases). CDR3 size: 14 residues. Germline V gene data show CDR1 as LGHDT and CDR2 as YNNKEL (reference sequence). The V and J ends lost 3 bases and 11 bases respectively, with 16 bases between them. The CDR3 region is CASSQPRGGAKLFF. The CDR3 bases are TGTGCCAGCAGCCAGCCAAGAGGGGGGGCGAAACTGTTTTTT.

This clone was seen a single time. V gene TRBV3-1 (or the pseudogene TRBV3-2) combines with J gene TRBJ1-1; no clear D. The length of the CDR3 is 13 residues. The V end lost 5 bases, the J end lost 1 base, and 8 bases lay between the germline ends. The V gene's germline CDR1 is LGHDT and CDR2 YNNKEL (reference sequence). CDR3 DNA sequence: TGTGCCAGCAGCTCTCAGGCGAACACTGAAGCTTTCTTT. Translation gives CASSSQANTEAFF.

The gene calls are TRBV6-1 and TRBJ1-2; D uncertain. The germline V and J ends were trimmed by 7 bases and 7 bases, with 16 bases remaining between them. CDR3 size: 13 residues. Germline CDR1 is MNHNS and CDR2 is SASEGT. The CDR3 nucleotides read TGTGCCAGCACGGGGAATTTGGGGAGTGGCTACACCTTC. Residues: CASTGNLGSGYTF.

The chain is built from TRBV5-1 and TRBJ1-1; 8 nucleotides match TRBD1. This CDR3 is built from 16 residues. Germline assignment: CDR1 SGHRS and CDR2 YFSETQ. Trimming removed 4 bases from V and 4 bases from J; junction bases left unmatched: 12. This chain's CDR3 is CASSQDRVALSTEAFF. CDR3 nucleotides: TGCGCCAGCAGCCAGGACAGGGTTGCTCTAAGCACTGAAGCTTTCTTT.

The gene calls are TRBV25-1 and TRBJ2-7; 10 nucleotides line up with TRBD1. Looked up from germline, CDR1 is MGHDK and CDR2 is SYGVNS. The CDR3 has 16 amino acids. The junction had 6 bases not matched to a gene; V was cut back by 0 bases and J by 4 bases. In DNA, the CDR3 is TGTGCCAGCAGTGAATATTCGGACAGGGGGAGTTACGAGCAGTACTTC. Translation: CASSEYSDRGSYEQYF.

The genes are TRBV23-1 and TRBJ1-5; no clear D. TRBV23-1 is an open reading frame, and its role is uncertain. The V and J ends lost 1 base and 0 bases respectively, with 10 bases between them. This CDR3 is built from 16 residues. The CDR3 protein is CASSQFSGYSNQPQHF. In DNA form, the CDR3 reads TGCGCCAGCAGTCAATTTTCGGGTTATAGCAATCAGCCCCAGCATTTT.

This clone has a single count. The chain joins TRBV18 to TRBJ2-1; 9 bases match TRBD1. V shed 8 bases, J shed 5 bases, and the junction held 10 bases outside the gene matches. The germline CDR1 and CDR2 sequences are KGHSH and LQKENI. The CDR3 has 15 amino acids. This chain's CDR3 is CASNRGPGGHNEQFF. The CDR3 nucleotides read TGTGCCAGCAACAGGGGGCCCGGGGGGCACAATGAGCAGTTCTTC.

The table lists this clone with a count of one. V and J are TRBV7-2 and TRBJ2-7, with 7 positions matching TRBD1. Germline V gene sequence: CDR1 SGHTA, CDR2 FQGNSA. V was pared by 6 bases and J by 2 bases, with 7 bases of the junction left unmatched. The CDR3 consists of 14 residues. CDR3 sequence (DNA): TGTGCCAGCAGTCCCGTGACAGGGCCCTACGAGCAGTACTTC. Translated, it gives CASSPVTGPYEQYF.